This TCR beta chain is from a study of blood T cell repertoires in COVID-19 (dated by TCRdb to about 2020). At the level of the whole study: The collaborator samples originated in the United States, Italy and Spain and spanned the acute and convalescent phases of COVID-19. The material from the prospective study consisted of cDNA or gDNA derived from T cells, B-cell-depleted T cells, or PBMCs. Subjects who had been exposed to COVID-19, were actively infected with it, or had recovered from it provided the deeply sampled blood TCRbeta repertoires that made up the dataset. The repertoires were made available in a free public database intended to serve as a resource for research on the immune response to SARS-CoV-2. Samples came from the ongoing ImmuneRACE study (first 160 participants) plus 1,254 subjects from 6 global collaborators. A de-identified subject ID, COVID-19 status, age in years and sex were almost always included in the sample metadata. HLA class I and class II types, where available, came from metadata supplied by the sample provider rather than from assay-based typing.

The immunoSEQ Assay, a bias-controlled multiplex PCR, was used to amplify TCRbeta CDR3 regions from genomic DNA. Concerning the study's data processing: The number of nucleated cells in each sample was estimated by amplification of reference gene primers within the assay. Sequence reads were collapsed and filtered to measure the absolute abundance of every unique TCRbeta CDR3 rearrangement. For each sample, productive Simpson clonality was calculated by taking the square root of Simpson's diversity index across productive rearrangements. As stored in TCRdb, this immuneACCESS dataset retains in-frame rearrangements with V and J assigned. A fraction of the clones does not appear; measured against another copy, unresolved V genes explain less than half of the discrepancy, and the remainder lacks a known reason. V, J and clone size were drawn from that table, and D and trimming were deduced from the DNA. The sample includes 190,000 or so clones, with about 90% observed a single time. Jointly, the top ten make up approximately 8.1% of the sample.

At the junction V is shortened by 7 bases and J by 5 bases; bases outside the gene matches: 3. Measured from the cysteine to the phenylalanine, the CDR3 is 12 residues long. Here the CDR3 DNA is all that survives: 36 bases in frame from base 1. CDR1 SEHNR and CDR2 FQNEAQ are derived from the germline V gene (reference sequence). To note about this clone: Its binding antigen is unknown. No per-base quality is available; no much larger clone lies one base away.

In the prospective study, participants were roughly 18 to 100 years old, resided in approximately 25 geographic areas of the United States, and were enrolled through a virtual design. In the prospective study, participants were assigned to cohorts based on the clinical history participants reported in a screening survey and a study questionnaire. Recovered participants in ImmuneRACE Cohort 3 were defined by two consecutive negative NP/OP PCR tests, clearance by a healthcare professional, or resolution of symptoms. In the prospective study, whole blood, serum and a nasopharyngeal or oropharyngeal swab were collected from each participant by mobile phlebotomists. Additional blood draws and questionnaires over an approximately two-month period could optionally be provided by prospective study participants. Before DNA extraction, prospective study blood samples were shipped either frozen or at room temperature.

Summary of the overall study and its limitations: Clinical and demographic metadata were provided uncurated, with the amount varying by source and participant.

This sequence uses TRBV7-9 and TRBJ2-7, with 9 central nucleotides matching TRBD1. The origin of this receptor is a woman between 18 and 29 years old who had recovered from COVID-19. The sequenced sample consisted of PBMCs or T cells enriched from blood (not recorded which). CDR3 sequence: CASTRTGDEQYF. The bases read TGTGCCAGCACTAGGACAGGGGACGAGCAGTACTTC. With the portions outside the CDR3 filled from the reference TRBV7-9 and TRBJ2-7 genes, the complete variable region becomes DTGVSQNPRHKITKRGQNVTFRCDPISEHNRLYWYRQTLGQGPEFLTYFQNEAQLEKSRLLSDRFSAERPKGSFSTLEIQRTEQGDSAMYLCASTRTGDEQYFGPGTRLTVT.